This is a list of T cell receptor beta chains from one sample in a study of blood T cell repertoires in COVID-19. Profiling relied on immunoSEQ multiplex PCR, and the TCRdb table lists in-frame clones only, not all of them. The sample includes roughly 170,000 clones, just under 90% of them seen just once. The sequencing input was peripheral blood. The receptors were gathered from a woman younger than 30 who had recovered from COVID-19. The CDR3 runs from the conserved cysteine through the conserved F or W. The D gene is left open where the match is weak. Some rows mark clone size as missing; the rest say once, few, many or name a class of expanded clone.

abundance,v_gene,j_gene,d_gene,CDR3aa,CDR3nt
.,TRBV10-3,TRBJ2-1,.,CAISEEVGSAQFF,TGTGCCATCAGTGAGGAAGTCGGTAGCGCGCAGTTCTTC
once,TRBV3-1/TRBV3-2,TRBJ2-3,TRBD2,CASSPWTSGRVADTQYF,TGTGCCAGCAGCCCCTGGACTAGCGGGAGGGTGGCAGATACGCAGTATTTT
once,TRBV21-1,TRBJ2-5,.,CASSKAVRQGHLQETQYF,TGTGCCAGCAGCAAAGCCGTCCGACAGGGGCATCTACAAGAGACCCAGTACTTC
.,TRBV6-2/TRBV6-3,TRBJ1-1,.,CASSYATGYTEAFF,TGTGCCAGCAGTTATGCGACAGGCTACACTGAAGCTTTCTTT
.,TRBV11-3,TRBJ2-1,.,CASSLLSSSYNEQFF,TGTGCCAGCAGCTTACTATCTAGCTCCTACAATGAGCAGTTCTTC
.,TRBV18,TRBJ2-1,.,CASGGLYNEQFF,TGTGCCAGCGGGGGACTCTACAATGAGCAGTTCTTC
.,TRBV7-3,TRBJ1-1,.,CASSSGWSTEAFF,TGTGCCAGCAGCAGCGGATGGAGCACTGAAGCTTTCTTT
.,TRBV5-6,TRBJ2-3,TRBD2,CASGLTGGRRTDTQYF,TGTGCCAGCGGGCTCACGGGGGGAAGGAGGACAGATACGCAGTATTTT
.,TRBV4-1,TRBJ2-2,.,CASSPLTGELFF,TGCGCCAGCAGCCCGCTAACCGGGGAGCTGTTTTTT
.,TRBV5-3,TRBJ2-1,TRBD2,CARSKGLAGGRAFDEQFF,TGTGCCAGAAGCAAGGGACTAGCGGGAGGGCGGGCCTTCGATGAGCAGTTCTTC
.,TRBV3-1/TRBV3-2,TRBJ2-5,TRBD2,CASSQAGLAGGYQETQYF,TGTGCCAGCAGCCAGGCGGGACTAGCGGGAGGTTACCAAGAGACCCAGTACTTC
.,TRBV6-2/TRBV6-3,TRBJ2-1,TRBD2,CASSYHLGSGGEYNEQFF,TGTGCCAGCAGTTACCATTTAGGGAGCGGGGGGGAATACAATGAGCAGTTCTTC
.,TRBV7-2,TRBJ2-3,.,CASSLWAFTDTQYF,TGTGCCAGCAGCTTATGGGCGTTCACAGATACGCAGTATTTT
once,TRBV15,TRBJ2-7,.,CATSKGLSAVSYEQYF,TGTGCCACCAGCAAGGGACTGTCGGCGGTATCCTACGAGCAGTACTTC
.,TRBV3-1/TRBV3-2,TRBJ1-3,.,CASSQLGNTIYF,TGTGCCAGCAGCCAACTTGGAAACACCATATATTTT
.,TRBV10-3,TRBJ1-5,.,CATQESGNQPQHF,TGTGCCACTCAAGAGAGTGGCAATCAGCCCCAGCATTTT
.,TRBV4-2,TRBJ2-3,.,CASSQGTGPDTQYF,TGTGCCAGCAGCCAAGGCACAGGGCCCGATACGCAGTATTTT
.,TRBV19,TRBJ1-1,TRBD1,CASSPQGANTEAFF,TGTGCCAGTAGTCCACAGGGGGCGAACACTGAAGCTTTCTTT
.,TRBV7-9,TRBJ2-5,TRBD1,CASSPRPGQGRRETQYF,TGTGCCAGCAGCCCCAGACCCGGACAGGGGCGGCGAGAGACCCAGTACTTC
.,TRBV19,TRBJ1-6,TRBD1,CASSLQGISPLHF,TGTGCCAGTAGTCTACAGGGGATTTCACCCCTCCACTTT
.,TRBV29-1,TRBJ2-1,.,CSVRAWAGEQFF,TGCAGCGTTCGTGCCTGGGCGGGTGAGCAGTTCTTC
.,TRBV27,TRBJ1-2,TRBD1,CASSLTGGSNYGYTF,TGTGCCAGCAGCCTGACAGGGGGTTCTAACTATGGCTACACCTTC
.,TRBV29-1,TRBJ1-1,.,CSVDGRLEAFF,TGCAGCGTTGACGGGAGACTTGAAGCTTTCTTT
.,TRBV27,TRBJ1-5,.,CASSLGTRSNQPQHF,TGTGCCAGCAGTTTGGGGACAAGGAGCAATCAGCCCCAGCATTTT
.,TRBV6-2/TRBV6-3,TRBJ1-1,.,CASSYSDGSTEAFF,TGTGCCAGCAGTTACTCGGATGGGAGCACTGAAGCTTTCTTT
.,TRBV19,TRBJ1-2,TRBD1,CASSPRDRVVYGYTF,TGTGCCAGTAGTCCAAGAGACAGGGTAGTTTATGGCTACACCTTC
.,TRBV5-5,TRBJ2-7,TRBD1,CASSSLTGSYEQYF,TGTGCCAGCAGCTCCTTGACAGGGTCCTACGAGCAGTACTTC
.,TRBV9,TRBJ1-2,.,CASSGLLGYTF,TGTGCCAGCAGCGGTCTACTCGGCTACACCTTC
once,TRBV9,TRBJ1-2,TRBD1,CASSGGQGAYGYTF,TGTGCCAGCAGCGGGGGACAGGGGGCCTATGGCTACACCTTC
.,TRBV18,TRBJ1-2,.,CASSRGSDYGYTF,TGTGCCAGCTCACGAGGTTCCGACTATGGCTACACCTTC
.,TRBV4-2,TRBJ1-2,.,CASSQYQTGVNYGYTF,TGTGCCAGCAGCCAATATCAAACCGGGGTTAACTATGGCTACACCTTC
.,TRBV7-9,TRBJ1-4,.,CVAGPHREKLFF,TGCGTGGCGGGACCACACAGGGAAAAACTGTTTTTT
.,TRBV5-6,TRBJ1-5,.,CASSLGSHRANQPQHF,TGTGCCAGCAGCTTGGGGTCCCACAGGGCAAACCAGCCCCAGCATTTT
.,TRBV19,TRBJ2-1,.,CASSLGGRYNEQFF,TGTGCCAGTAGCCTCGGGGGGCGCTACAATGAGCAGTTCTTC
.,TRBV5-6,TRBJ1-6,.,CASSSRTTTSPLHF,TGTGCCAGCAGCTCCAGGACAACAACCTCACCCCTCCACTTT
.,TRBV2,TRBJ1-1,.,CASRQTGSNTEAFF,TGTGCCAGCAGGCAGACAGGATCTAACACTGAAGCTTTCTTT
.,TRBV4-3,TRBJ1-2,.,CASSQAGKYGYTF,TGCGCCAGCAGCCAGGCAGGGAAGTATGGCTACACCTTC
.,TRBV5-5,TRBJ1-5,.,CASSNTNQGNNQPQHF,TGTGCCAGCAGTAATACAAACCAGGGGAACAATCAGCCCCAGCATTTT
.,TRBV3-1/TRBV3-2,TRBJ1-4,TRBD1,CASSQEKRQGSNEKLFF,TGTGCCAGCAGCCAAGAAAAGCGACAGGGCTCTAATGAAAAACTGTTTTTT
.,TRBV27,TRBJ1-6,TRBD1,CASSSWDRDNSPLHF,TGTGCCAGCAGTTCATGGGACAGAGATAATTCACCCCTCCACTTT
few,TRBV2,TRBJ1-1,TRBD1,CASRRDRFATEAFF,TGTGCCAGCAGGAGGGACAGGTTTGCCACTGAAGCTTTCTTT
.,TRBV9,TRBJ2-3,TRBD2,CASSGRGLAGESTDTQYF,TGTGCCAGCAGCGGTAGGGGACTAGCGGGTGAGAGCACAGATACGCAGTATTTT
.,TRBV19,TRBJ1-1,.,CASSIVGGGTEAFF,TGTGCCAGTAGTATAGTAGGGGGTGGCACTGAAGCTTTCTTT
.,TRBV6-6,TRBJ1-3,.,CASSYTSYSGNTIYF,TGTGCCAGCAGTTACACGAGTTACTCTGGAAACACCATATATTTT
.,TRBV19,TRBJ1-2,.,CASSIGGGGYTF,TGTGCCAGTAGTATAGGGGGAGGTGGCTACACCTTC
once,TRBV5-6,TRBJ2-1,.,CASSLGGGRYVEQFF,TGTGCCAGCAGCTTGGGGGGGGGCCGGTACGTTGAGCAGTTCTTC
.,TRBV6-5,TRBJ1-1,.,CASSSDRNTEAFF,TGTGCCAGCAGTTCTGACAGGAACACTGAAGCTTTCTTT
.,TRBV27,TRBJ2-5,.,CASSLGSIETQYF,TGTGCCAGCAGTTTAGGGAGCATAGAGACCCAGTACTTC
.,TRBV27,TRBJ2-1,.,CASSWRAAREQFF,TGTGCCAGCAGTTGGCGGGCTGCACGGGAGCAGTTCTTC
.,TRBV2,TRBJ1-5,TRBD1,CASSGGRGTAYQPQHF,TGTGCCAGCAGTGGGGGCCGGGGGACAGCTTATCAGCCCCAGCATTTT